The clone carrying this TCR beta chain was detected only once. The antigen is not known. CDR3 length: 13 amino acids. Trimming stripped 1 base from V and 4 bases from J, with 8 bases between. CDR1 SGHVS and CDR2 FQNEAQ come from the germline V gene. The protocol was immunoSEQ multiplex PCR, while the TCRdb copy is restricted to in-frame clones and leaves out a portion. This sample has 45,000 to 60,000 clones, with around 90% found just once. This sample was taken from a study of OX40 agonist ivuxolimab in advanced cancers. Whole-study findings and limits: Expanded clones were, on average, more numerous in CD8+ T cells than in CD4+. CD4+ and CD8+ blood T cells expanded clonally by week 6 at 0.1 to 3.0 mg/kg.

The sequence was collected from an adult with an advanced solid tumor such as melanoma, head and neck, liver or kidney cancer. The chain joins TRBV7-8 to TRBJ2-7; D not resolved. The sequences come from CD4+ or CD8+ T cells sorted from blood, collected in a trial of the OX40 agonist ivuxolimab. CDR3 residues: CASSLGDNYEQYF. CDR3 nucleotide sequence: TGTGCCAGCAGCTTAGGCGACAATTACGAGCAGTACTTC.